One T cell receptor beta chain is described in this entry. The clone's antigen remains unknown. No much larger clone is present one base from it, and per-base qualities are unavailable. The junction shows trimming of 10 bases on V and 0 bases on J, plus 13 bases between the germline ends. Sequences SGHNT (CDR1) and YYREEE (CDR2) are obtained from the germline V gene (reference sequence). Reading from cysteine to phenylalanine, the CDR3 counts 13 amino acids. Kept here is only the CDR3 DNA, which spans 39 bases and is read in frame from base 1. This sample is part of a study of shared clonotypes between healthy human individuals (dated by TCRdb to 2019 to 2021). A note on the overall study: Three men and a couple of women, aged 18 to 49 years, made up the cohort. Per donor, three plates each were used for CD4 naive and CD4 memory, two for CD8 naive, and one for CD8 memory. Blood TCR repertoires of five healthy adults were deeply sequenced to estimate repertoire size and the extent of clonotype sharing between individuals. Different laboratories and diverse techniques were used to prepare libraries and sequence TCR repertoires, to increase sequencing depth and limit assay-specific biases. Each donor's leukapheresis produced roughly between about 0.85 and 10 billion PBMCs. Paper-wide results and their limitations: Sampling was restricted to blood, and TCR repertoires in tissues likely differ from the TCR repertoires found in blood. Higher generation probabilities were observed for clonotypes shared by all four sorted-subset donors than for non-shared clonotypes. The small number of donors limited the genetic and exposure-history diversity represented. Based on pairwise subsampling, the degree of clonotype sharing among donors was expected to be affected by sequencing depth. Roughly 5% of naive CD4, around 3.6% of naive CD8, approximately 2% of memory CD4, and 0.4% of memory CD8 clonotypes were shared across several donors. Incomplete sequencing was indicated by rarefaction of sorted-subset datasets, despite the large sequencing depth. Naive subsets generally had larger estimated clonotype richness than memory subsets did.

The donors were healthy, HIV-negative adults with no recently reported acute infections or vaccinations. Every donor was a Caucasian adult living in Nashville, Tennessee, USA. CD4+ T cells were enriched by magnetic negative selection, after which naive cells were positively selected on CD45RA and the negative fraction was taken as the memory subset. After blood collection by leukapheresis, PBMCs were isolated using Ficoll-Histopaque density gradient centrifugation and then cryopreserved in the vapor phase of liquid nitrogen. Analytical flow cytometry was used to check the purity and quantity of every magnetically sorted T cell population. Each sorted fraction had its genomic DNA isolated and then quantified by UV absorbance on a Nanodrop 2000c. Using the deep immunoSEQ assay, multiplex PCR amplified TCR CDR3 regions from genomic DNA. For each cell subset, the extracted genomic DNA was distributed evenly across all wells of several immunoSEQ 96-well plates, and each plate served as one replicate. For sorted subsets, each replicate PCR was loaded with about 0.2 ug genomic DNA, equivalent to about 30,000 T cell genomes. Purified libraries were quantified with a Qubit 3.0 fluorometer, sized on a Bioanalyzer 2100, and re-quantified with the KAPA Library Quantification kit. Each immunoSEQ 96-well plate was sequenced on its own single-read 150-cycle Illumina NextSeq 550 flow cell. Turning to the authors' computational methods: Because the immunoSEQ output included only junctional sequences and no quality scores, the filtering could not be the same as the filtering used for full-length reads. To assign V/J genes and CDR3, sequences were annotated against IMGT germline references using PyIR, a Python wrapper for IgBLAST v1.9. Reads were removed for weak V/J assignments (E-value above 1e-6), missing CDR3, stop codons, out-of-frame junctions, or ambiguous translated residues. A V3J clonotype was defined by an identical inferred V gene, J gene, and CDR3 amino acid sequence. Percentage overlap between repertoires was computed as shared unique clonotypes divided by the size of the smaller repertoire. Richness of each repertoire was evaluated using RTK rarefaction, the Chao1 estimator, and Recon v2.1 estimates of unobserved clonotypes. Generation probabilities were computed with OLGA for all TCRbeta clonotypes obtained by the gDNA method from a few donors. TCRdb obtained this table from immuneACCESS and retained in-frame rearrangements with V and J assigned. These tables miss some clones; where compared with another copy, unresolved V genes account for less than half of the shortfall, and the remainder is unexplained. That table is the source of V, J and clone size, and D and trimming were worked out from the DNA. In this sample the table shows 1.6 million or so clones, around 95% of which occur a single time. Jointly, the top ten make up over 1% of the sample.

Sequencing used naive CD4+ T cells sorted from blood. The cell subset or site label of this sample denotes: CD45RA+ positively selected. The chain is assembled from TRBV5-4 and TRBJ1-2; the D gene lacks a confident call. The receptor's source is a man aged 25 to 45 in good health. The CDR3 region: CAYRGVANYGYTF. The DNA sequence is given as TGTGCCTATCGGGGTGTAGCTAACTATGGCTACACCTTC.